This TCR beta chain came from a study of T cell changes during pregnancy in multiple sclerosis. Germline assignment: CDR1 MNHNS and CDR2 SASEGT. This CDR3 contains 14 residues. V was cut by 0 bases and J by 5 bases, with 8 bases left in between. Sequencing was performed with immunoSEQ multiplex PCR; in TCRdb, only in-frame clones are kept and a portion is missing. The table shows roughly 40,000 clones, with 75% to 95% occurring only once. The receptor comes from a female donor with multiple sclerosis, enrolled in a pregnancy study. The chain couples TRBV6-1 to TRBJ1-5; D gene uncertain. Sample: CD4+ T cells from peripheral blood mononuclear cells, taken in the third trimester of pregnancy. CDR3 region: CASSEALGHQPQHF. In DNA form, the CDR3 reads TGTGCCAGCAGTGAAGCGCTGGGCCATCAGCCCCAGCATTTT.